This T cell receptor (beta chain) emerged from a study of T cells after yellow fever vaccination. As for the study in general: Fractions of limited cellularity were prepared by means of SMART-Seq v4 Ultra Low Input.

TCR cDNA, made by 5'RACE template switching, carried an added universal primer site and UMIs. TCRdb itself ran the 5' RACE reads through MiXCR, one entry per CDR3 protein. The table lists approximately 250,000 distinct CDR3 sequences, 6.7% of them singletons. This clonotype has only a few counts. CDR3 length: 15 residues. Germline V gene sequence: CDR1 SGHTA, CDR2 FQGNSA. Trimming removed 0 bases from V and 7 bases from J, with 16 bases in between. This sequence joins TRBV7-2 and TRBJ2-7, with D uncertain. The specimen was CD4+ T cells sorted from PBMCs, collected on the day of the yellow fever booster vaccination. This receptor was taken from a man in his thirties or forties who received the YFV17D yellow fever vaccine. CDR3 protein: CASSLASGVETEQYF. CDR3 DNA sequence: TGTGCCAGCAGCTTAGCGAGTGGGGTAGAGACTGAGCAGTACTTC. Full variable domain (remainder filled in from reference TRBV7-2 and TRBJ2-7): GAGVSQSPSNKVTEKGKDVELRCDPISGHTALYWYRQSLGQGLEFLIYFQGNSAPDKSGLPSDRFSAERTGGSVSTLTIQRTQQEDSAVYLCASSLASGVETEQYFGPGTRLTVT.